The 24 T cell receptor beta chains below were found in one sample sequenced in a study of T cells in Graves' hyperthyroidism and ophthalmopathy. Authors of the study amplified TCR beta CDR3 regions from RNA transcripts. A first-round RT-PCR of the TCR CDR3 used the HTBI primer set. One entry per CDR3 protein, called by TCRdb with MiXCR from the multiplex PCR reads. The data show more than 600,000 distinct CDR3 sequences, with around 17% seen just once and under 8.5% held by the top ten. The specimen sequenced was blood. These receptor sequences come from a man aged 18 to 29 with Graves' hyperthyroidism.

This clonotype has at least ten counts. The chain has TRBV6-1 and TRBJ1-5; TRBD1 might be the D (6 bases). CDR3 length equals 15 residues. Trimming removed 6 bases at V and 5 bases at J, with 17 bases between. Germline CDR1 MNHNS, CDR2 SASEGT. The CDR3 DNA is TGTGCCAGCAGCAAAACAGGGACGGAGCATCAGCCCCAGCATTTT. Translated: CASSKTGTEHQPQHF.

The gene calls are TRBV5-1 and TRBJ2-1; no clear D gene. With 0 bases removed from V and 5 bases from J, the gap between germline ends came to 15 bases. CDR1 and CDR2 from the germline V gene are SGHRS and YFSETQ. The CDR3 length is 16 residues. In DNA, the CDR3 is TGCGCCAGCAGCTTGGCCCCTGGAGCCCTGGACAATGAGCAGTTCTTC. Translation: CASSLAPGALDNEQFF.

This clonotype has at least ten counts. This chain joins TRBV28 and TRBJ2-7, with 15 bases lining up with TRBD2. V shed 10 bases and J 4 bases; nucleotides not matched to a gene: 8. The CDR3 extends over 15 amino acids. In germline, CDR1 is MDHEN, CDR2 SYDVKM. The CDR3 DNA reads TGTGCCATCAAGTACGGGACTAGCGGGAGGTACGAGCAGTACTTC. This gives the protein CAIKYGTSGRYEQYF. Variable domain in full (rest from reference TRBV28 and TRBJ2-7): DVKVTQSSRYLVKRTGEKVFLECVQDMDHENMFWYRQDPGLGLRLIYFSYDVKMKEKGDIPEGYSVSREKKERFSLILESASTNQTSMYLCAIKYGTSGRYEQYFGPGTRLTVT.

The chain links TRBV27 to TRBJ2-2, with TRBD1 identical over 7 bases. CDR3 length: 13 amino acids. Germline values: CDR1 MNHEY, CDR2 SMNVEV (reference sequence). The J segment lost 6 bases and the V segment lost 5 bases, leaving 3 bases of the junction unmatched. The CDR3 reads CASSNRGAGELFF. DNA of the CDR3: TGTGCCAGCAGTAACAGGGGAGCCGGGGAGCTGTTTTTT.

This clonotype came up many times. DNA for the CDR3: TGCAGTGCTAGGGGAAGTGGGCAGGGGGACGAGACCCAGTACTTC. Translation: CSARGSGQGDETQYF. The chain employs TRBV20-1 and TRBJ2-5, with TRBD1 identical over 7 bases. The J segment lost 5 bases and the V segment lost 3 bases, leaving 12 bases of the junction unmatched. The CDR3 loop spans 15 amino acids. From germline, CDR1 is DFQATT and CDR2 SNEGSKA (reference sequence).

The chain uses TRBV19 and TRBJ2-7; D gene ambiguous. Trimming shortened V by 7 bases and J by 2 bases, and 9 bases separated the two germline ends. Germline-derived CDR1 and CDR2 are LNHDA and SQIVND (reference sequence). This CDR3 contains 12 residues. The CDR3 nucleotides are TGTGCCAGTAACAGCGCTACCTACGAGCAGTACTTC. Amino acids: CASNSATYEQYF.

This clonotype was recorded a few times. The V gene is TRBV9, the J gene TRBJ1-1; D is unclear. The CDR3 length is 15 residues. CDR1 is SGDLS, CDR2 YYNGEE, per germline. V lost 4 bases to trimming and J lost 1 base, with 14 bases between them. CDR3 in DNA: TGTGCCAGCAGCCCCCCCGGGGTACGGAACACTGAAGCTTTCTTT. Its translation is CASSPPGVRNTEAFF. The full variable domain, completed using reference TRBV9 and TRBJ1-1, is DSGVTQTPKHLITATGQRVTLRCSPRSGDLSVYWYQQSLDQGLQFLIQYYNGEERAKGNILERFSAQQFPDLHSELNLSSLELGDSALYFCASSPPGVRNTEAFFGQGTRLTVV.

In its sample, this clonotype was seen many times. The CDR3 DNA follows: TGCAGTGCTAAACCCACTAGCGGGAGAGGGGAGACCCAGTACTTC. Encoded protein: CSAKPTSGRGETQYF. The gene calls are TRBV20-1 and TRBJ2-5, with 11 bases lining up with TRBD2. Germline trimming cut 4 bases from V and 5 bases from J; bases unmatched to any gene: 9. The CDR3 contains 15 residues. CDR1 DFQATT and CDR2 SNEGSKA come from the germline V gene (reference sequence).

This clonotype appeared many times. This chain joins TRBV28 and TRBJ2-4; D is possibly TRBD1 (6 bases). The CDR3 totals 17 residues. V lost 7 bases, J lost 0 bases, and 19 bases lay in between. Germline CDR1 reads MDHEN; CDR2 reads SYDVKM. CDR3 amino acids: CASNMAQGQTAKNIQYF. CDR3 sequence (DNA): TGTGCCAGCAACATGGCCCAGGGGCAAACAGCCAAAAACATTCAGTACTTC.

The gene calls are TRBV2 and TRBJ2-7; 9 bases match TRBD1. This CDR3 region has 16 residues. Per the germline V gene, CDR1 is SNHLY and CDR2 is FYNNEI. J gave up 1 base and V 8 bases, and 12 bases lay outside the gene matches. For the CDR3, the DNA is TGTGCCAGCGGGGGGACAGGGAGGAGCCCGTCCTACGAGCAGTACTTC. The encoded protein is CASGGTGRSPSYEQYF.

The chain uses TRBV20-1 and TRBJ2-1, with D maybe TRBD1 (6 bases). V lost 2 bases, J lost 10 bases, and 21 bases lay in between. Germline loops: CDR1 DFQATT, CDR2 SNEGSKA (reference sequence). The CDR3 loop spans 15 amino acids. CDR3 sequence: CSARSAGTKGFEQFF. In DNA form, the CDR3 reads TGCAGTGCTAGATCCGCCGGGACAAAGGGATTCGAGCAGTTCTTC.

The chain uses TRBV7-9 and TRBJ1-6; the D gene is possibly TRBD1 (6 bases). The V and J ends lost 8 bases and 11 bases respectively, with 19 bases between them. The CDR3 length is 14 residues. Germline-derived CDR1 and CDR2 are SEHNR and FQNEAQ (reference sequence). The CDR3 loop reads CASGEPTGSPPLHF. CDR3 sequence (DNA): TGTGCCAGCGGCGAACCTACAGGGAGTCCACCCCTCCACTTT.

This clonotype was seen many times. This sequence joins TRBV6-5 and TRBJ2-1; D might be TRBD1 (5 bases). V dropped 0 bases and J dropped 6 bases, with 15 bases sitting between them. The CDR3 has 16 residues. In germline, CDR1 is MNHEY, CDR2 SVGAGI. The chain's CDR3 is CASSYSDTRFVNEQFF. CDR3 in DNA: TGTGCCAGCAGTTACTCGGACACCCGCTTTGTCAATGAGCAGTTCTTC.

This clonotype was recorded a few times. This chain links TRBV19 with TRBJ2-1, with TRBD2 as a possible D gene (5 bases). Germline assignment: CDR1 LNHDA and CDR2 SQIVND (reference sequence). Trimming left V 4 bases short and J 6 bases short, with 10 bases between. There are 13 residues in the CDR3. DNA of the CDR3: TGTGCCAGTAGTACACGGGGTCCCAATGAGCAGTTCTTC. Translation: CASSTRGPNEQFF.

The chain joins TRBV6-1 to TRBJ2-1; a possible D gene is TRBD2 (5 bases). V lost 5 bases and J 2 bases, leaving 13 bases between the germline ends. The CDR3 is 15 amino acids. Germline-derived CDR1 and CDR2 are MNHNS and SASEGT. The CDR3, as DNA: TGTGCCAGCAGTCCGCGAGCGGATCCCTACAATGAGCAGTTCTTC. It encodes CASSPRADPYNEQFF.

This clonotype was detected only a few times. This CDR3 is CASQISGGLSQYF. The CDR3 DNA reads as TGTGCCAGCCAGATCTCAGGGGGCTTGTCGCAGTACTTC. V gene TRBV2 combines with J gene TRBJ2-7; 8 nucleotides match TRBD1. The CDR3 contains 13 residues. V lost 8 bases and J lost 9; bases outside the gene matches: 12. Germline values: CDR1 SNHLY, CDR2 FYNNEI.

The sample holds a few counts of this clonotype. V gene TRBV11-3 combines with J gene TRBJ1-2; perhaps TRBD1 as D (6 bases). Germline loops: CDR1 SGHNT, CDR2 YENEEA. There are 13 residues in the CDR3. V gave up 5 bases and J gave up 4 bases, with 11 bases separating them. The CDR3 DNA reads as TGTGCCAGCAGCCGTGGACAGCTCTATGGCTACACCTTC. Its protein product is CASSRGQLYGYTF. Variable domain in full (rest from reference TRBV11-3 and TRBJ1-2): EAGVVQSPRYKIIEKKQPVAFWCNPISGHNTLYWYLQNLGQGPELLIRYENEEAVDDSQLPKDRFSAERLKGVDSTLKIQPAELGDSAVYLCASSRGQLYGYTFGSGTRLTVV.

This clonotype has just a few counts. The rearrangement uses TRBV14 and TRBJ2-3; 8 nucleotides agree with TRBD2. This CDR3 contains 17 residues. The V gene end was trimmed by 0 bases and the J gene end by 2 bases; junction bases not matched to a gene: 7. Germline values: CDR1 SGHDN, CDR2 FVKESK. The chain's CDR3 is CASSQDTREGFTDTQYF. The CDR3 DNA sequence: TGTGCCAGCAGCCAAGATACTCGGGAGGGTTTCACAGATACGCAGTATTTT.

The V and J genes are TRBV30 and TRBJ1-2, with D tentatively TRBD1 (5 bases). The germline V gene has CDR1 GTSNPN and CDR2 SVGIG (reference sequence). The CDR3 covers 14 residues. The V end lost 0 bases, the J end lost 5 bases, and 13 bases lay between the germline ends. CDR3 coding DNA: TGTGCCTGGAGTGTACCAGGGATCCTGTATGGCTACACCTTC. Translation: CAWSVPGILYGYTF.

The rearrangement links TRBV20-1 to TRBJ2-3; 9 nucleotides agree with TRBD2. The junction had 11 bases not matched to a gene; V was cut back by 0 bases and J by 7 bases. The CDR3 has 16 residues. In germline, CDR1 is DFQATT, CDR2 SNEGSKA (reference sequence). As DNA, the CDR3 is TGCAGTGCTAGAGATCGTCCTAGCGGGGCCATGAATACGCAGTATTTT. Its translation is CSARDRPSGAMNTQYF.

This clonotype has only a few counts. The rearrangement joins TRBV19 to TRBJ1-5; D is possibly TRBD1 (5 bases). The CDR3 consists of 14 residues. With 5 bases removed from V and 8 bases from J, the gap between germline ends came to 16 bases. The germline gives CDR1 LNHDA, CDR2 SQIVND (reference sequence). CDR3 DNA sequence: TGTGCCAGTAGTCAACAGGCTCCCCGGGAGCCCCAGCATTTT. It specifies CASSQQAPREPQHF.

The chain carries TRBV3-1 and TRBJ1-5; D may be TRBD1 (6 bases). Germline loops: CDR1 LGHDT, CDR2 YNNKEL (reference sequence). The CDR3 totals 15 residues. Trimming took off 4 bases at V and 6 bases at J, with 16 bases between the two ends. The CDR3 DNA follows: TGTGCCAGCAGCCTGGGCAGTGGGGGCGGTCAGCCCCAGCATTTT. Its protein product is CASSLGSGGGQPQHF.

This clonotype has just one count. One base away lies a much larger clone, so this may be a sequencing read error. The chain uses TRBV11-2 and TRBJ2-1; D perhaps matches TRBD2 (6 bases). Germline loops: CDR1 SGHAT, CDR2 FQNNGV. This CDR3 has 19 residues. Trimming took off 0 bases at V and 4 bases at J, with 22 bases between the two ends. Written as DNA, the CDR3 is TGTGCCAGCAGCTTAGATTATCCAGCAGTTCTACGGGAGTACAATGAGCAGTTCTTC. Its translation: CASSLDYPAVLREYNEQFF.

V usage is TRBV27 and J usage is TRBJ2-3; either TRBD1 or TRBD2 may supply D (5 bases each). From germline, CDR1 is MNHEY and CDR2 SMNVEV (reference sequence). The V end lost 5 bases, the J end lost 1 base, and 19 bases lay between the germline ends. The CDR3 consists of 17 residues. CDR3 in amino acids: CASSPYRDRERTDTQYF. As DNA, the CDR3 is TGTGCCAGCAGTCCCTACCGGGACCGCGAGCGCACAGATACGCAGTATTTT.